This T cell receptor beta chain was captured by sequencing in a study of CD8+ T cells in alopecia areata. Treatment defined: oral pan-JAK inhibitor, 5-10 mg twice daily. Researchers gathered lesional scalp punch biopsies and peripheral blood from patients with alopecia areata. Reverse transcription of extracted RNA yielded cDNA, which provided the sequencing template. Sequencing was performed with immunoSEQ multiplex PCR; in TCRdb, only in-frame clones are kept and a portion is missing. The repertoire holds about 100,000 clones, with roughly 40% as singletons. Study conclusions and caveats: The link between baseline CD8+ expansion and response remains uncertain with one nonresponder. The study also sequences resident alphabeta T cells of normal skin in scalp samples.

This clone has a handful of counts. What it binds is unknown. Germline CDR1 is LNHDA and CDR2 is SQIVND (reference sequence). There are 15 residues in the CDR3. Trimming left V 5 bases short and J 5 bases short, with 16 bases between. The V call is TRBV19, the J call TRBJ1-5; tentative D call: TRBD1 (6 bases). Sequences were derived from CD8+ T cells sorted from blood, sampled at week 24, from a patient treated with tofacitinib. This TCR derives from a human donor with alopecia areata. CDR3 DNA: TGTGCCAGTAGTCCTCGGGGGGCATGGGATCAGCCCCAGCATTTT. This codes for CASSPRGAWDQPQHF.